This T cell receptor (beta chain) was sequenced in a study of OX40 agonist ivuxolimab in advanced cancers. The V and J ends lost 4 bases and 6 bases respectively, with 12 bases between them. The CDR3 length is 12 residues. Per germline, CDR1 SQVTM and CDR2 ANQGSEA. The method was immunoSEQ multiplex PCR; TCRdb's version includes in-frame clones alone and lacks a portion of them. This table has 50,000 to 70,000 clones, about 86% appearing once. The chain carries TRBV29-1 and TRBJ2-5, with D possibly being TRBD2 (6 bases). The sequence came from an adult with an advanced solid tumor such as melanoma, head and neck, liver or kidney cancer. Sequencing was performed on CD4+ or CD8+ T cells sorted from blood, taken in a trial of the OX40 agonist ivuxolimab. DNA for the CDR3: TGCAGCGTTGGGGTGGGGGGTCAGACCCAGTACTTC. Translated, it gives CSVGVGGQTQYF.